A single sample is the source of the 32 T cell receptor beta chains below, sequenced in a study of T cells after yellow fever vaccination. TCRdb independently ran MiXCR on the 5' RACE reads; one entry per CDR3 protein. Of 550,000 or so distinct CDR3 sequences listed, approximately 21% are singletons. The starting material was PBMCs, obtained 15 days after the yellow fever booster vaccination. Source of these receptors: a man younger than 45 who received the YFV17D yellow fever vaccine.

This clonotype was observed a few times. This rearrangement joins TRBV2 to TRBJ2-4; D unresolved. Deletions cut 7 bases from V and 6 bases from J, with 10 bases between. CDR1 and CDR2 (germline): SNHLY, FYNNEI. There are 12 residues in the CDR3. CDR3 DNA sequence: TGTGCCAGCAACCCCTGGGGAAACATTCAGTACTTC. Translated, it gives CASNPWGNIQYF.

The chain recombines TRBV11-2 with TRBJ2-5; no clear D. V was clipped by 0 bases and J by 5 bases, with 13 bases between them. The CDR3 is 15 amino acids. CDR1 and CDR2 from the germline V gene are SGHAT and FQNNGV. The CDR3 nucleotides are TGTGCCAGCAGCTTAGAATTTAGGGAACAGGAGACCCAGTACTTC. It encodes CASSLEFREQETQYF. Complete variable domain (other parts from reference TRBV11-2 and TRBJ2-5): EAGVAQSPRYKIIEKRQSVAFWCNPISGHATLYWYQQILGQGPKLLIQFQNNGVVDDSQLPKDRFSAERLKGVDSTLKIQPAKLEDSAVYLCASSLEFREQETQYFGPGTRLLVL.

This clonotype was seen a few times. The V call is TRBV20-1, the J call TRBJ2-1; 10 bases agree with TRBD1. Germline loops: CDR1 DFQATT, CDR2 SNEGSKA (reference sequence). There are 14 residues in the CDR3. J lost 10 bases, V lost 1 base, and 7 bases had no gene match. CDR3 bases: TGCAGTGCTAGAGTCGGACAGGGGGTGAGGGAGCAGTTCTTC. It encodes CSARVGQGVREQFF.

In this sample, this clonotype turned up a few times. V and J are TRBV30 and TRBJ1-1; D unclear. From germline, CDR1 is GTSNPN and CDR2 SVGIG (reference sequence). This CDR3 is 14 amino acids long. Trimming left V 2 bases short and J 4 bases short, with 14 bases between. The chain's CDR3 is CAWSWSESLTEAFF. The CDR3, as DNA: TGTGCCTGGAGTTGGTCAGAGTCACTCACTGAAGCTTTCTTT. The full variable domain, with the rest looked up from reference TRBV30 and TRBJ1-1, is SQTIHQWPATLVQPVGSPLSLECTVEGTSNPNLYWYRQAAGRGLQLLFYSVGIGQISSEVPQNLSASRPQDRQFILSSKKLLLSDSGFYLCAWSWSESLTEAFFGQGTRLTVV.

This clonotype was seen more than once but under ten times. The chain employs TRBV5-5 and TRBJ1-2, with D possibly being TRBD1 (5 bases). CDR1 is SGHKS and CDR2 is YYEKEE in the germline V gene (reference sequence). V lost 3 bases and J lost 4, with 13 bases in between. This CDR3 has 14 residues. In DNA form, the CDR3 reads TGTGCCAGCAGCTCTGAGACAGTTGGCTATGGCTACACCTTC. This translates into CASSSETVGYGYTF.

In its sample, this clonotype was seen a few times. The chain employs TRBV19 and TRBJ2-7, with 8 bases lining up with TRBD2. Germline CDR1 LNHDA, CDR2 SQIVND (reference sequence). V was clipped by 0 bases and J by 6 bases; unmatched bases: 7. The CDR3 covers 15 residues. CDR3 sequence (DNA): TGTGCCAGTAGTATAGAACTAGCGGCGATGGGCGAGCAGTACTTC. Its translation: CASSIELAAMGEQYF.

The chain is built from TRBV7-9 and TRBJ2-1, with a possible D match to TRBD1 (6 bases). Germline values: CDR1 SEHNR, CDR2 FQNEAQ (reference sequence). The CDR3 totals 13 residues. Trimming removed 5 bases from V and 8 bases from J, with 13 bases in between. The CDR3 sequence: CASSRPSGDEQFF. CDR3 DNA: TGTGCCAGCAGCCGCCCGTCAGGGGATGAGCAGTTCTTC.

The genes are TRBV7-2 and TRBJ2-3; either TRBD1 or TRBD2 may fit D (5 bases each). The germline V and J ends were trimmed by 1 base and 2 bases, with 16 bases remaining between them. From germline, CDR1 is SGHTA and CDR2 FQGNSA. CDR3 length equals 17 residues. The CDR3 bases are TGTGCCAGCAGCTTAGTCGGCTCTGGGGGTGTCACAGATACGCAGTATTTT. Translating it yields CASSLVGSGGVTDTQYF.

This clonotype occurred a few times. The CDR3, as DNA: TGTGCCAGCAGTTTTACCTTGGGACTAAATACGCAGTATTTT. The encoded protein is CASSFTLGLNTQYF. The V and J genes are TRBV12-3 or TRBV12-4 and TRBJ2-3; 7 bases match TRBD2. The CDR3 has 14 residues. The junction had 7 bases not matched to a gene; V was cut back by 3 bases and J by 7 bases.

This chain joins TRBV10-3 and TRBJ2-7, with D unresolved. The length of the CDR3 is 12 residues. Trimming removed 2 bases at V and 5 bases at J, with 7 bases between. Germline CDR1 is ENHRY and CDR2 is SYGVKD. DNA of the CDR3: TGTGCCATCAGTGAGAGGGTTCACGAGCAGTACTTC. Protein: CAISERVHEQYF.

A remark on this clonotype: One end of the junction fails to match germline, which may point to a read error. The V call is TRBV20-1, the J call TRBJ2-1; D not resolved. Germline values: CDR1 DFQATT, CDR2 SNEGSKA (reference sequence). The CDR3 consists of 14 residues. CDR3 residues: CSARDGLSYNEQFF. CDR3 DNA sequence: TGCAGTGCCAGAGACGGCCTCTCCTACAATGAGCAGTTCTTC.

This sequence joins TRBV18 and TRBJ2-5; 12 bases are shared with TRBD2. Germline V CDR1 and CDR2: KGHSH, LQKENI. Germline trimming cut 4 bases from V and 1 base from J; bases unmatched to any gene: 4. This CDR3 region has 16 residues. CDR3 sequence reads: CASSLGTSGLQETQYF. CDR3 nucleotide sequence: TGTGCCAGCTCACTCGGGACTAGCGGGCTCCAAGAGACCCAGTACTTC.

This clonotype was counted only a few times. The V and J genes are TRBV10-2 and TRBJ2-1; 7 nucleotides align to TRBD2. The germline V gene has CDR1 WSHSY and CDR2 SAAADI. V lost 7 bases and J lost 3; bases outside the gene matches: 9. The CDR3 covers 15 residues. CDR3 in amino acids: CASKRGSGVYNEQFF. Here the CDR3 DNA reads TGCGCCAGCAAACGGGGGAGCGGGGTCTACAATGAGCAGTTCTTC.

The chain couples TRBV24-1 to TRBJ1-5, with no clear D. Germline values: CDR1 KGHDR, CDR2 SFDVKD. V was pared by 7 bases and J by 0 bases, with 6 bases between. There are 13 residues in the CDR3. CDR3 amino acids: CATRESSNQPQHF. DNA of the CDR3: TGTGCCACCAGAGAGAGTAGCAATCAGCCCCAGCATTTT.

This chain links TRBV5-1 with TRBJ1-1; perhaps TRBD1 as D (6 bases). There are 14 residues in the CDR3. Germline assignment: CDR1 SGHRS and CDR2 YFSETQ. Trimming pared 4 bases from V and 1 base from J, leaving 11 bases between. The CDR3 DNA follows: TGCGCCAGCAGCCGGGACAATGCGAACACTGAAGCTTTCTTT. It translates to CASSRDNANTEAFF.

This clonotype was counted between two and nine times. The chain carries TRBV9 and TRBJ2-1, with D possibly matching TRBD1 (6 bases). The CDR3 runs 15 residues. Trimming stripped 6 bases from V and 1 base from J, with 14 bases between. Germline-derived CDR1 and CDR2 are SGDLS and YYNGEE. The CDR3 here is CASKRGINSYNEQFF. The CDR3 region has the DNA TGTGCCAGCAAGAGGGGGATAAATTCCTACAATGAGCAGTTCTTC.

This clonotype was seen a few times. J is TRBJ1-5 and V is TRBV28; D unclear. Germline CDR1 and CDR2: MDHEN and SYDVKM. CDR3 length: 14 amino acids. V dropped 8 bases and J dropped 9 bases, with 20 bases sitting between them. The CDR3 region has the DNA TGTGCCAGCGGGGAGGTCAGACGATCAGCGCCCCAGCATTTT. It codes for CASGEVRRSAPQHF.

This clonotype appeared a single time. The chain couples TRBV6-5 to TRBJ2-7, with D uncertain. The CDR3 spans 15 residues. V lost 0 bases and J lost 3, with 12 bases in between. Per germline, CDR1 MNHEY and CDR2 SVGAGI. In nucleotides, the CDR3 is TGTGCCAGCAGTTACTCGTCAAGGGTTGACTACGAGCAGTACTTC. Its protein product is CASSYSSRVDYEQYF.

As DNA, the CDR3 is TGTGCCAGCAGAACTTGGGGGGATGAGCAGTTCTTC. Translated: CASRTWGDEQFF. V usage is TRBV6-2 or TRBV6-3 and J usage is TRBJ2-1; the D gene is possibly TRBD2 (6 bases). The germline CDR1 and CDR2 sequences are MNHEY and SVGEGT. V lost 6 bases and J lost 8, with 11 bases in between. CDR3 length: 12 residues.

This clonotype was seen only a few times. The V gene is TRBV7-2, the J gene TRBJ2-7, with 7 bases fitting TRBD2. V was clipped by 6 bases and J by 5 bases; unmatched bases: 10. Germline V gives CDR1 SGHTA, CDR2 FQGNSA. This CDR3 is built from 14 residues. This CDR3 reads CASSTELAVDEQYF. The CDR3 region has the DNA TGTGCCAGCAGTACGGAGCTAGCGGTCGACGAGCAGTACTTC.

This clonotype was found a few times. This chain joins TRBV3-1 and TRBJ2-2; the match to TRBD1 covers 10 bases. This CDR3 is built from 17 residues. CDR1 and CDR2 from the germline V gene are LGHDT and YNNKEL (reference sequence). With 6 bases clipped from V and 7 bases from J, the junction kept 14 bases outside the gene matches. CDR3 protein: CASRLSPGTGAGGELFF. Written as DNA, the CDR3 is TGTGCCAGCAGGCTCAGTCCCGGGACAGGGGCCGGCGGGGAGCTGTTTTTT.

In this sample, this clonotype turned up a few times. The chain links TRBV7-9 to TRBJ1-5, with a tentative D call TRBD1 (6 bases). The CDR3 has 16 amino acids. The V and J ends lost 4 bases and 3 bases respectively, with 16 bases between them. Germline values: CDR1 SEHNR, CDR2 FQNEAQ (reference sequence). In DNA, the CDR3 is TGTGCCAGCAGCTCTACTTTAGGACAGAACAATCAGCCCCAGCATTTT. Its protein is CASSSTLGQNNQPQHF.

This chain joins TRBV2 and TRBJ2-5; TRBD1 matches at 11 bases. The CDR3 has 15 residues. V lost 5 bases and J lost 3; bases outside the gene matches: 5. Germline CDR1 reads SNHLY; CDR2 reads FYNNEI. CDR3 bases: TGTGCCAGCAGTCTGGACAGGGGGCGCGAAGAGACCCAGTACTTC. Amino acids: CASSLDRGREETQYF.

Written as DNA, the CDR3 is TGTGCCAGCAGCTATCGTCCGTGCCGGACTAGCGGGAGGACGCGCTCCTACAATGAGCAGTTCTTC. Its translation: CASSYRPCRTSGRTRSYNEQFF. The chain uses TRBV12-1 and TRBJ2-1; no check of the table's D call, TRBD2, against the DNA was made. TRBV12-1 is flagged as a pseudogene. CDR3 length: 22 residues.

CDR3 DNA sequence: TGTGCCAGCAGCTTAGGTGAGCGGCCCTACGAGCAGTACTTC. Protein sequence: CASSLGERPYEQYF. The chain links TRBV11-2 to TRBJ2-7, with a possible D match to TRBD2 (5 bases). This CDR3 has 14 residues. The germline gives CDR1 SGHAT, CDR2 FQNNGV. Trimming shortened V by 1 base and J by 2 bases, and 9 bases separated the two germline ends.

The V gene is TRBV5-1, the J gene TRBJ2-3; D gene ambiguous. Germline V gene lookup returns CDR1 SGHRS and CDR2 YFSETQ. The CDR3 length is 15 residues. The V gene lost 0 bases and the J gene lost 0 bases, with 8 bases spanning the gap. Written as DNA, the CDR3 is TGCGCCAGCAGCTTGGCCCGGAAGAGCACAGATACGCAGTATTTT. Residues: CASSLARKSTDTQYF. Together with reference TRBV5-1 and TRBJ2-3, the CDR3 gives the full variable domain: KAGVTQTPRYLIKTRGQQVTLSCSPISGHRSVSWYQQTPGQGLQFLFEYFSETQRNKGNFPGRFSGRQFSNSRSEMNVSTLELGDSALYLCASSLARKSTDTQYFGPGTRLTVL.

The chain uses TRBV14 and TRBJ2-7; D possibly matches TRBD1 or TRBD2 (5 bases each). V lost 2 bases, J lost 0 bases, and 11 bases lay in between. Per the germline V gene, CDR1 is SGHDN and CDR2 is FVKESK. The CDR3 consists of 15 residues. The CDR3: CASSQPGRPSYEQYF. DNA of the CDR3: TGTGCCAGCAGCCAACCGGGACGGCCCTCCTACGAGCAGTACTTC.

The chain employs TRBV7-2 and TRBJ1-2; D gene uncertain. CDR1 is SGHTA and CDR2 is FQGNSA in the germline V gene. CDR3 length: 13 amino acids. V lost 5 bases to trimming and J lost 7 bases, with 14 bases between them. The CDR3 loop reads CASSLDGFVGYTF. The CDR3 DNA is TGTGCCAGCAGCCTCGACGGCTTCGTTGGCTACACCTTC.

The rearrangement joins TRBV20-1 to TRBJ2-7; D ambiguous. The CDR3 extends over 12 amino acids. Trimming left V 6 bases short and J 0 bases short, with 9 bases between. Germline CDR1 and CDR2: DFQATT and SNEGSKA (reference sequence). The CDR3 sequence: CSAAANSYEQYF. CDR3 nucleotide sequence: TGCAGTGCGGCGGCTAACTCCTACGAGCAGTACTTC.

The rearrangement uses TRBV7-8 and TRBJ2-7, with TRBD2 identical over 13 bases. The V gene end was trimmed by 4 bases and the J gene end by 6 bases; junction bases not matched to a gene: 9. Per germline, CDR1 SGHVS and CDR2 FQNEAQ. This CDR3 has 16 residues. This CDR3 reads CASSSVGLAGVGEQYF. The DNA of the CDR3 is TGTGCCAGCAGCTCCGTCGGACTAGCGGGAGTCGGCGAGCAGTACTTC.

This clonotype was counted between two and nine times. V gene TRBV28 combines with J gene TRBJ2-7; tentative D call: TRBD2 (7 bases). The CDR3 is 15 residues long. V lost 1 base and J 4 bases, leaving 14 bases between the germline ends. CDR1 MDHEN and CDR2 SYDVKM come from the germline V gene. The chain's CDR3 is CASSLSGGWGYEQYF. CDR3 DNA: TGTGCCAGCAGTTTATCGGGGGGCTGGGGTTACGAGCAGTACTTC.

The CDR3 DNA reads as TGCGCCAGCAGCTTGGAGCGCACCATGACAGATACGCAGTATTTT. Residues: CASSLERTMTDTQYF. This chain joins TRBV5-1 and TRBJ2-3; D not resolved. V dropped 0 bases and J dropped 3 bases, with 11 bases sitting between them. Germline-derived CDR1 and CDR2 are SGHRS and YFSETQ. The CDR3 is made up of 15 amino acids.